This TCR beta chain appears in the sequencing data of a study of response to subunit inactivated influenza vaccine. The study, taken as a whole, reports: The authors proposed limited new T cell recruitment per seasonal influenza vaccination.

This clonotype appeared a few times. Its antigen is not identified. Germline trimming cut 3 bases from V and 8 bases from J; bases unmatched to any gene: 5. CDR1 and CDR2 (germline): SGDLS, YYNGEE. The CDR3 runs to 14 residues. TCRdb used MiXCR to reprocess the RT-PCR reads, holding one entry per CDR3 protein. In the table there are about half a million distinct CDR3 sequences, 25% of which are singletons. This receptor was identified in a man in his fifties who received an inactivated influenza vaccine. The chain links TRBV9 to TRBJ1-4; 9 bases map to TRBD1. Here the sequenced sample was CD4+ T cells sorted from PBMCs, taken less than 6 days after vaccination. CDR3 sequence reads: CASSEDRGGEKLFF. DNA for the CDR3: TGTGCCAGCAGCGAGGACAGGGGTGGGGAAAAACTGTTTTTT.